This T cell receptor beta chain was sequenced for a study of low-dose radiotherapy and immunotherapy resistance in tumors. This clonotype has at least ten counts. Alpha and beta chains were covered, as first-strand cDNA relied on TRAV- and TRBV-specific primers. Both a constant-region primer and a V-primer adapter served to amplify TCRs across roughly 20 PCR cycles. One entry per CDR3 protein, called by TCRdb with MiXCR from the reads. The sample lists tens of thousands of distinct CDR3 sequences; less than 20% were seen once. CDR3 length: 13 amino acids. Looked up from germline, CDR1 is DFQATT and CDR2 is SNEGSKA (reference sequence). Trimming pared 3 bases from V and 1 base from J, leaving 10 bases between. As to time point: after trial treatment. Treatment given: LDRT plus nivolumab, ipilimumab, low-dose cyclophosphamide and aspirin (RACIN trial).

This receptor was obtained from a male donor with prostate cancer. Sequencing used PBMCs, obtained after low-dose radiotherapy plus immunotherapy. The rearrangement joins TRBV20-1 to TRBJ2-7; D remains unclear. The CDR3 nucleotides read TGCAGTGCTAGGGACCGTATGTCCTACGAGCAGTACTTC. It translates to CSARDRMSYEQYF.